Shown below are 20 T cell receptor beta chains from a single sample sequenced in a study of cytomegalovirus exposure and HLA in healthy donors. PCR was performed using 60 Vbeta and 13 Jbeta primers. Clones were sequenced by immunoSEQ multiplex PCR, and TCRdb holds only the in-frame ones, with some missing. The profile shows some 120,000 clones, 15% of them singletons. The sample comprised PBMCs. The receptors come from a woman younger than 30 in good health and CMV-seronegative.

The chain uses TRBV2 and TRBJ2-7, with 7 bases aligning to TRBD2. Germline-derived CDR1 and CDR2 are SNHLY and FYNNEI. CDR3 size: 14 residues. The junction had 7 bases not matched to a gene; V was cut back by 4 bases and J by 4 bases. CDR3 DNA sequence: TGTGCCAGCAGTGGAACAGCGGGGCGTTACGAGCAGTACTTC. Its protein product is CASSGTAGRYEQYF.

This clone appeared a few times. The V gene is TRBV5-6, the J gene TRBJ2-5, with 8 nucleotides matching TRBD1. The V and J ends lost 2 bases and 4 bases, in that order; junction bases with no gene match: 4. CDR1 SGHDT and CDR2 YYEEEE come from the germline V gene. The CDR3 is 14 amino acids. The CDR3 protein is CASSFDRGIETQYF. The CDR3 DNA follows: TGTGCCAGCAGCTTCGACAGGGGAATAGAGACCCAGTACTTC. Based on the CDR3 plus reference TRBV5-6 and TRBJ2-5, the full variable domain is DAGVTQSPTHLIKTRGQQVTLRCSPKSGHDTVSWYQQALGQGPQFIFQYYEEEERQRGNFPDRFSGHQFPNYSSELNVNALLLGDSALYLCASSFDRGIETQYFGPGTRLLVL.

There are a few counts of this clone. The CDR3 coding sequence is TGTGCCAGTAGTCGGACTAGCGCCTCCTACGAGCAGTACTTC. Translated, it gives CASSRTSASYEQYF. V is TRBV19 and J is TRBJ2-7; 9 nucleotides match TRBD2. CDR3 length equals 14 residues. Per germline, CDR1 LNHDA and CDR2 SQIVND (reference sequence). The V segment lost 5 bases and the J segment 0 bases; nucleotides outside the gene matches: 2.

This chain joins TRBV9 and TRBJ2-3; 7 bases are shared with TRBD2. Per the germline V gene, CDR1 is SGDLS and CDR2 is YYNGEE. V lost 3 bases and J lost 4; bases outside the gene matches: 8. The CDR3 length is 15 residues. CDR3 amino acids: CASSAWGRGPDTQYF. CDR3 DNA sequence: TGTGCCAGCAGCGCGTGGGGGAGGGGCCCAGATACGCAGTATTTT.

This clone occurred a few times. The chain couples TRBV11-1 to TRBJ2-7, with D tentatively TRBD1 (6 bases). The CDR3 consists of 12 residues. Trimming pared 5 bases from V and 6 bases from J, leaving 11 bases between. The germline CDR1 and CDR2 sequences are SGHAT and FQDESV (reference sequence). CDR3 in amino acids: CASSPQGTEQYF. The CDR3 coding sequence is TGTGCCAGCAGCCCACAGGGAACCGAGCAGTACTTC.

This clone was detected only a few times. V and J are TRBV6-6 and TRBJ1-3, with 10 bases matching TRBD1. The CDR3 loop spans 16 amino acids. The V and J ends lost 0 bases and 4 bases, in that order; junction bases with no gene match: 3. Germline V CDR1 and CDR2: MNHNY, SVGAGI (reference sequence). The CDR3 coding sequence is TGTGCCAGCAGTTACTCAGGGGACAGGGGAGGAAACACCATATATTTT. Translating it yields CASSYSGDRGGNTIYF.

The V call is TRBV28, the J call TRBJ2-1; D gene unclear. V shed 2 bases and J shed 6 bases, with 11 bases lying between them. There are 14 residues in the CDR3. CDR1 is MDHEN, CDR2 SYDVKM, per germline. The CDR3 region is CASSLRKEINEQFF. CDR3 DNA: TGTGCCAGCAGTTTACGTAAGGAGATCAATGAGCAGTTCTTC.

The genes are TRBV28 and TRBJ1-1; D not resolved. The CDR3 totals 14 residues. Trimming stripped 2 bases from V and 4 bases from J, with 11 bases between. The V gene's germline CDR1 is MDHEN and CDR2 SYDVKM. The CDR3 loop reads CASSLVGVGTEAFF. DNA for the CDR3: TGTGCCAGCAGTTTAGTCGGGGTGGGCACTGAAGCTTTCTTT.

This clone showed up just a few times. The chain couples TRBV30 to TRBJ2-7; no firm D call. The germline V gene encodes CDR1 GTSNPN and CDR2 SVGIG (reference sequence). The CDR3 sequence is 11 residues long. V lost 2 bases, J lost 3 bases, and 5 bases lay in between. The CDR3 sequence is CAWSLNYEQYF. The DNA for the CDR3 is TGTGCCTGGAGTTTAAACTACGAGCAGTACTTC.

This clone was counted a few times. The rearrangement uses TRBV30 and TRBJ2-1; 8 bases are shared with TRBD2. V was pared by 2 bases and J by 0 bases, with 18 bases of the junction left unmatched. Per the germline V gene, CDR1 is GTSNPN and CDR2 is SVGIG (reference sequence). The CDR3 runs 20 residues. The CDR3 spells CAWSTYYPLSGTSSYNEQFF. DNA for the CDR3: TGTGCCTGGAGTACATATTACCCTCTTAGCGGGACTTCCTCCTACAATGAGCAGTTCTTC.

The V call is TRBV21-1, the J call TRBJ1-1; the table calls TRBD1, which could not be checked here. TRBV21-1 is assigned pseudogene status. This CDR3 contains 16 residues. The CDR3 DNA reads TGTGCCAGCAGCAAGACCGGGACAGGGACGAACACTGAAGCTTTCTTT. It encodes CASSKTGTGTNTEAFF.

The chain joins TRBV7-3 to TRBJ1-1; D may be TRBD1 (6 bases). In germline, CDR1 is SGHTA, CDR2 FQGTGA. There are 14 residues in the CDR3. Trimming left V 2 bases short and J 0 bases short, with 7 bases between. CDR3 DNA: TGTGCCAGCAGCTTAGGACAGATGAACACTGAAGCTTTCTTT. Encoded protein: CASSLGQMNTEAFF.

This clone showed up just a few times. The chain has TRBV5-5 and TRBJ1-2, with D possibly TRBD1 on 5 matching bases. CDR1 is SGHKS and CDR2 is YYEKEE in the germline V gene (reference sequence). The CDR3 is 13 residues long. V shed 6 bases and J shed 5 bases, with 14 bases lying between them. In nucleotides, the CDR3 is TGTGCCAGCAACACCATTGGGGGGTATGGCTACACCTTC. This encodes CASNTIGGYGYTF.

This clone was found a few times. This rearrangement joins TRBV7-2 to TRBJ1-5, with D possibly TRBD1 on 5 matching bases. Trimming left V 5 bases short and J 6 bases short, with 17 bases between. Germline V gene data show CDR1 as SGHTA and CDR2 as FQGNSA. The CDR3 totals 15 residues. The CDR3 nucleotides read TGTGCCAGCAGCCCCAGGGCCACGGGGGGTCAGCCCCAGCATTTT. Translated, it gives CASSPRATGGQPQHF.

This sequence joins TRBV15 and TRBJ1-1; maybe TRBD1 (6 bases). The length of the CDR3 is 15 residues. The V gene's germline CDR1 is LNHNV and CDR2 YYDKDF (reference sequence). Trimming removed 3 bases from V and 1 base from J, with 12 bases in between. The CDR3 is CATSRNDRRNTEAFF. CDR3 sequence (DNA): TGTGCCACCAGCAGGAATGACAGGAGGAACACTGAAGCTTTCTTT.

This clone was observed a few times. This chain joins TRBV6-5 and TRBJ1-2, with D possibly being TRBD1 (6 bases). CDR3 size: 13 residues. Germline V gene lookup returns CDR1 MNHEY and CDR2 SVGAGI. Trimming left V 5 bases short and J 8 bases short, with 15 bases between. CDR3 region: CASSIPGTRGYTF. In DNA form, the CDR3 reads TGTGCCAGCAGTATTCCCGGGACACGCGGCTACACCTTC.

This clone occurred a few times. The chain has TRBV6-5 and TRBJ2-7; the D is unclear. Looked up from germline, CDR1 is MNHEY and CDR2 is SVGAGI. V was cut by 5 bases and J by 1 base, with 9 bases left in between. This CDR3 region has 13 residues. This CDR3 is CASSNYGSYEQYF. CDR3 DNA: TGTGCCAGCAGTAACTACGGTTCCTACGAGCAGTACTTC.

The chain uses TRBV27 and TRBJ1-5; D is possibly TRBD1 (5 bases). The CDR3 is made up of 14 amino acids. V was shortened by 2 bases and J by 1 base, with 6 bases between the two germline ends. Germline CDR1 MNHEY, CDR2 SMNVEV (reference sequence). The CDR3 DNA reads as TGTGCCAGCAGTTTACAGGGAAGCAATCAGCCCCAGCATTTT. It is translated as CASSLQGSNQPQHF.

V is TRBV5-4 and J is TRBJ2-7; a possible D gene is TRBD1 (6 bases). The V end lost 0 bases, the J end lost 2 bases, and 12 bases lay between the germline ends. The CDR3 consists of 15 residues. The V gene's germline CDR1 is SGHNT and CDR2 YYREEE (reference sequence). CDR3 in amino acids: CASSLEGQGTYEQYF. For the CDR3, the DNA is TGTGCCAGCAGCTTGGAGGGTCAGGGGACCTACGAGCAGTACTTC.

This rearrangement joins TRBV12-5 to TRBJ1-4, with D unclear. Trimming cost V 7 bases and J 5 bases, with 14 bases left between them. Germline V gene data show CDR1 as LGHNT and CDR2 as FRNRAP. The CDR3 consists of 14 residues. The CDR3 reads CASVNLGVNEKLFF. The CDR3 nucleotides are TGTGCTAGTGTTAACTTGGGAGTCAATGAAAAACTGTTTTTT.